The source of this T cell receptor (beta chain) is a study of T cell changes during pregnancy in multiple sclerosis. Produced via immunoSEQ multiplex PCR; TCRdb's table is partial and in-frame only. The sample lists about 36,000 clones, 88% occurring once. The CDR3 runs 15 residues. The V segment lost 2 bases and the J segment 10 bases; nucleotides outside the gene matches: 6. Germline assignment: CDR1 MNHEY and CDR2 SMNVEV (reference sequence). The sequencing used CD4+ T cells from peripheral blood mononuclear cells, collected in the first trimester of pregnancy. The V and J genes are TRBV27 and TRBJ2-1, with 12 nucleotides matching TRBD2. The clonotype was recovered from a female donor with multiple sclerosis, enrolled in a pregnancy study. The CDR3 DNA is TGTGCCAGCAGTTTACTAGCGGGAGGGCCCGGAGAGCAGTTCTTC. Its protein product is CASSLLAGGPGEQFF.